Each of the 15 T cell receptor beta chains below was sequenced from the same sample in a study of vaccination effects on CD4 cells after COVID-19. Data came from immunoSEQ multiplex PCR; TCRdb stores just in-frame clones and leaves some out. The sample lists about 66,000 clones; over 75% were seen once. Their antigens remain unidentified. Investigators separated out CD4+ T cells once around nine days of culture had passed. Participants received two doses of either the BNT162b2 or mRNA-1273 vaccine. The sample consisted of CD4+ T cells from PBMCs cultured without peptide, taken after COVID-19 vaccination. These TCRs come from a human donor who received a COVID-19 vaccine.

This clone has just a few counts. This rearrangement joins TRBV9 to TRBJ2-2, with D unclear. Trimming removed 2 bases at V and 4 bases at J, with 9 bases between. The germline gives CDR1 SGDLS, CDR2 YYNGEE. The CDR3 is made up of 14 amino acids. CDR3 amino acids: CASSVEGITGELFF. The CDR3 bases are TGTGCCAGCAGCGTGGAAGGGATCACCGGGGAGCTGTTTTTT.

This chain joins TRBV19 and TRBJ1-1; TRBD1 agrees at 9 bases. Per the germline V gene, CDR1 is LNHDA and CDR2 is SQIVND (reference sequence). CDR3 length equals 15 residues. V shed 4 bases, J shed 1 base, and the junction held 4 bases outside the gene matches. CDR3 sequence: CASSTGGQGNTEAFF. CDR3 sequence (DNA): TGTGCCAGTAGTACAGGGGGACAGGGGAACACTGAAGCTTTCTTT.

CDR3 in DNA: TGTGCCAGCAGACTCGACAGCCTCAATCAGCCCCAGCATTTT. The encoded protein is CASRLDSLNQPQHF. The chain uses TRBV2 and TRBJ1-5, with D perhaps matching TRBD1 (5 bases). Germline CDR1 reads SNHLY; CDR2 reads FYNNEI. The CDR3 has 14 amino acids. Trimming left V 6 bases short and J 3 bases short, with 12 bases between.

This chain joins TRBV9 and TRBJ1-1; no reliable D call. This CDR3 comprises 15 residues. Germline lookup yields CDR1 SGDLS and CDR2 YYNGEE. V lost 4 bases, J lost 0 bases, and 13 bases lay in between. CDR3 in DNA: TGTGCCAGCAGCCCCCGGACGGTAATGAACACTGAAGCTTTCTTT. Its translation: CASSPRTVMNTEAFF. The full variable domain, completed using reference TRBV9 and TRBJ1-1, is DSGVTQTPKHLITATGQRVTLRCSPRSGDLSVYWYQQSLDQGLQFLIQYYNGEERAKGNILERFSAQQFPDLHSELNLSSLELGDSALYFCASSPRTVMNTEAFFGQGTRLTVV.

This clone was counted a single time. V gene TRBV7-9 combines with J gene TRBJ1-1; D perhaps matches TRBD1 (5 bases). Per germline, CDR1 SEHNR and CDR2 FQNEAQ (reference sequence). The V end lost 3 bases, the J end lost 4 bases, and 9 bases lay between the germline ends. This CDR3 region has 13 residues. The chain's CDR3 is CASSFQGITEAFF. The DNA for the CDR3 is TGTGCCAGCAGCTTTCAGGGAATCACTGAAGCTTTCTTT.

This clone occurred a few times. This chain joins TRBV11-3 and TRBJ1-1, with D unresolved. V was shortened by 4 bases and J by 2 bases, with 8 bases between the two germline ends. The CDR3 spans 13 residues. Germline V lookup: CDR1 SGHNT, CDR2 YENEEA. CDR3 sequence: CASSSEGNTEAFF. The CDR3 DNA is TGTGCCAGCAGCTCAGAGGGTAACACTGAAGCTTTCTTT.

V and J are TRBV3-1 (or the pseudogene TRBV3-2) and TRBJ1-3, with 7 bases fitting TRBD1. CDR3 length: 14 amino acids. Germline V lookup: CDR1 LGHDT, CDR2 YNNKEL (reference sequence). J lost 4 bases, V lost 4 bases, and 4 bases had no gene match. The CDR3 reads CASSLRDSGNTIYF. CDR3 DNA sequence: TGTGCCAGCAGCCTACGGGACAGCGGAAACACCATATATTTT.

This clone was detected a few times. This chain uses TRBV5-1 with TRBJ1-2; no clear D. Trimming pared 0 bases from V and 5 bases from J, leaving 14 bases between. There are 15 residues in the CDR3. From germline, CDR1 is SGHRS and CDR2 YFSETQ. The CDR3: CASSLGMTFGYGYTF. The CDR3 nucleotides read TGCGCCAGCAGCTTGGGAATGACCTTTGGGTATGGCTACACCTTC.

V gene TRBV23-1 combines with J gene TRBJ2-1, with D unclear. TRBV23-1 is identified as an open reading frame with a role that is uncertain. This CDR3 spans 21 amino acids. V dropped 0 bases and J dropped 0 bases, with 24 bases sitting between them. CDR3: CASSQSNVRSCPFYSYNEQFF. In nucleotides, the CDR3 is TGCGCCAGCAGTCAATCGAACGTGCGCAGTTGTCCGTTTTACTCCTACAATGAGCAGTTCTTC.

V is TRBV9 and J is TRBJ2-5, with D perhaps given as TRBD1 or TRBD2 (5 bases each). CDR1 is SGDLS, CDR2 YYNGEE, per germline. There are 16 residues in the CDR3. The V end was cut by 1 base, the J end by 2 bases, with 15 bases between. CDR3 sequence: CASSVKFGAGQETQYF. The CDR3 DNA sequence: TGTGCCAGCAGCGTAAAATTCGGGGCAGGGCAAGAGACCCAGTACTTC.

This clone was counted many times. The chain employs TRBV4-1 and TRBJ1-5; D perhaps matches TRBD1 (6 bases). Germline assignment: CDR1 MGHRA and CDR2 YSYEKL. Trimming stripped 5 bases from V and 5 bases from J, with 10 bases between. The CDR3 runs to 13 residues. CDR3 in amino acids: CASSGTSHQPQHF. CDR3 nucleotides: TGCGCCAGCAGCGGGACATCTCATCAGCCCCAGCATTTT.

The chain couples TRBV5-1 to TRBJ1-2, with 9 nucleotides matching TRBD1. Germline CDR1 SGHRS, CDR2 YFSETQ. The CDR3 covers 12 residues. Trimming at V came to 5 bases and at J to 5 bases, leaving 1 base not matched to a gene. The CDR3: CASSGTGYGYTF. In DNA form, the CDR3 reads TGCGCCAGCAGTGGGACAGGGTATGGCTACACCTTC.

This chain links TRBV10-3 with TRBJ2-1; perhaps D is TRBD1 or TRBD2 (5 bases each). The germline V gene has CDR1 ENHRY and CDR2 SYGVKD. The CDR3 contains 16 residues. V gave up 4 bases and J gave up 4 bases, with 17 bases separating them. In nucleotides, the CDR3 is TGTGCCATCAGTGGGGACCTCCGGGGTAGGTACAATGAGCAGTTCTTC. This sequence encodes CAISGDLRGRYNEQFF.

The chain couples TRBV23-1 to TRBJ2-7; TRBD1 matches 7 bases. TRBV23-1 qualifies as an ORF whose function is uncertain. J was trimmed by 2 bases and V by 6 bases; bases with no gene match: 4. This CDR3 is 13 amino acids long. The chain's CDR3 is CASSTTGTYEQYV. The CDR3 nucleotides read TGCGCCAGCAGCACGACAGGGACCTACGAGCAGTACGTC.

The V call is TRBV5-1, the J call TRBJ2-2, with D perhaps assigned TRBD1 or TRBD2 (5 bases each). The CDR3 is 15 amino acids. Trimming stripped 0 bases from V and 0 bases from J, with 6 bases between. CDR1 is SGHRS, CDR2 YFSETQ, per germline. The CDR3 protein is CASSLVGANTGELFF. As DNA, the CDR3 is TGCGCCAGCAGCTTGGTGGGGGCGAACACCGGGGAGCTGTTTTTT.